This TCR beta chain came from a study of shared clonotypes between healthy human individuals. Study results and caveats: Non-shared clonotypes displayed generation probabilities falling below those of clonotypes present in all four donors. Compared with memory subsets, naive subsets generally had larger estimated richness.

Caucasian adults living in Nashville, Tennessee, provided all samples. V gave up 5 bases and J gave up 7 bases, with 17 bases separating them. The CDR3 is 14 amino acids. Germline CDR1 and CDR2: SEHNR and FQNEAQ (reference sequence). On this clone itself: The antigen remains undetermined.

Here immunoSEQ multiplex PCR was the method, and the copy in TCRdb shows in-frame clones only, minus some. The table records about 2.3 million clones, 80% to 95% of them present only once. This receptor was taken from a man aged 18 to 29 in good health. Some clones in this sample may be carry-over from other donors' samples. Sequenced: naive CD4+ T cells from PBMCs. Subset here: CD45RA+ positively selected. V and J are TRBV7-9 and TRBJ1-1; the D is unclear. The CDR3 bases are TGTGCCAGCAGCCCAGAAGCGGGTTCCTATGAAGCTTTCTTT. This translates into CASSPEAGSYEAFF.